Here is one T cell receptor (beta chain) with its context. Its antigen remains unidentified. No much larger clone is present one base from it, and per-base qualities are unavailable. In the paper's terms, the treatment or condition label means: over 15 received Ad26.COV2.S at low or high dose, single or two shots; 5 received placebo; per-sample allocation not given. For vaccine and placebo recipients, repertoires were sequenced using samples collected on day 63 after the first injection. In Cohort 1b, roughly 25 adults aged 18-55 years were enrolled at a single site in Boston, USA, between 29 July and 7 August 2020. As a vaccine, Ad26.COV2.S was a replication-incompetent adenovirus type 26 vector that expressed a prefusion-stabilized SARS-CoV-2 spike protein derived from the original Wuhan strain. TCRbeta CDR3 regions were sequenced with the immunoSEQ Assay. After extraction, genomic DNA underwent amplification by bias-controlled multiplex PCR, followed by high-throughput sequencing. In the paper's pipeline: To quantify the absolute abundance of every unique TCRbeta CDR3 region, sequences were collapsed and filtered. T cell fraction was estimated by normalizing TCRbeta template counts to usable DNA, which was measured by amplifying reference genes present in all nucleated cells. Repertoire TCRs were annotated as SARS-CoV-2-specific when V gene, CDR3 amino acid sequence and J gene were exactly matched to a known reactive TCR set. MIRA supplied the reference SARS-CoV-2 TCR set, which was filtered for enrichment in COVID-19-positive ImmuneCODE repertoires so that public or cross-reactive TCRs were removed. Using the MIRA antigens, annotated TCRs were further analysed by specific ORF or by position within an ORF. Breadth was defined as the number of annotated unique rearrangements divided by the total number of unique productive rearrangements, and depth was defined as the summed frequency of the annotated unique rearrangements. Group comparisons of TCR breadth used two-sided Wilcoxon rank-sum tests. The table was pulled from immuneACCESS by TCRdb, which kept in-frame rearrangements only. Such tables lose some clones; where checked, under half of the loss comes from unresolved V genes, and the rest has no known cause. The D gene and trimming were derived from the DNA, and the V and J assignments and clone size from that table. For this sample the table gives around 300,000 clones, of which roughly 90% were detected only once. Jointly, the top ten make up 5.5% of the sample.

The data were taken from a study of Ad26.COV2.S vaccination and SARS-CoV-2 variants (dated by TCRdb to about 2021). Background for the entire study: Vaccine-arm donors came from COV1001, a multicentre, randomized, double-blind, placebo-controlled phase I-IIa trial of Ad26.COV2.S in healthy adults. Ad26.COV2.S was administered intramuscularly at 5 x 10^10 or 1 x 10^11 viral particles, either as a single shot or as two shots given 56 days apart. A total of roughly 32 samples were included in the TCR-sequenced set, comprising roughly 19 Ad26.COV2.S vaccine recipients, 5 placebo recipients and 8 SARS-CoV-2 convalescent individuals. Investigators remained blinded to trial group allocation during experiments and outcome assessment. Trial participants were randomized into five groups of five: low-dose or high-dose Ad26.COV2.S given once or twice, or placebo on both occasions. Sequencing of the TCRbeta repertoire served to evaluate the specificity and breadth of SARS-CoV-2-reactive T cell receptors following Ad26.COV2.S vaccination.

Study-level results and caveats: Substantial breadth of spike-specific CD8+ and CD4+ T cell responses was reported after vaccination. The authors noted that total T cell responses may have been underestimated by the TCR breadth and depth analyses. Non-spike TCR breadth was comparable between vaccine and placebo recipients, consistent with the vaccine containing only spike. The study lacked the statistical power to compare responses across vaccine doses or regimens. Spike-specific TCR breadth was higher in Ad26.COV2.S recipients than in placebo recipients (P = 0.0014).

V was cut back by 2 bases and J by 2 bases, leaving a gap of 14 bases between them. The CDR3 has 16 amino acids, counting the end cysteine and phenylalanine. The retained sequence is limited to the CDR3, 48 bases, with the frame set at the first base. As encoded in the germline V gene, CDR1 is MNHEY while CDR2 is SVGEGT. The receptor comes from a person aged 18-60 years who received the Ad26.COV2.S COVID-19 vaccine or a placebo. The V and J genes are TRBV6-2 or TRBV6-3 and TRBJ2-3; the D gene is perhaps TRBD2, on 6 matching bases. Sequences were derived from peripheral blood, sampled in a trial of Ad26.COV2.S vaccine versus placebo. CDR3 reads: CASSYVSSEFTDTQYF. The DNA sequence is TGTGCCAGCAGTTACGTCTCTAGCGAGTTCACAGATACGCAGTATTTT.